Following are 15 T cell receptor beta chains from one sample sequenced in a study of beta chain features in type 1 diabetes. All of the isolated RNA was reverse transcribed, so expressed TCRB transcripts were sequenced. The data were produced by immunoSEQ multiplex PCR, yet TCRdb's version contains in-frame clones alone and is incomplete. The sample shows 150,000 or so clones, about a tenth of them seen only once. The material sequenced was central memory CD4+ T cells from blood. Every receptor here comes from a man in his late teens or twenties in good health.

This clone was observed a few times. This chain uses TRBV18 with TRBJ1-6; weak D call: TRBD1 (6 bases). The germline CDR1 and CDR2 sequences are KGHSH and LQKENI. Trimming cost V 5 bases and J 7 bases, with 9 bases left between them. The CDR3 runs 13 residues. In DNA, the CDR3 is TGTGCCAGCTCAGAAGGACAGAATTCACCCCTCCACTTT. This codes for CASSEGQNSPLHF.

This clone was counted between two and nine times. V is TRBV6-5 and J is TRBJ2-1, with a tentative D call TRBD2 (6 bases). Germline V CDR1 and CDR2: MNHEY, SVGAGI. Trimming took 2 bases from V and 10 from J, leaving 21 bases between them. This CDR3 is built from 16 residues. The CDR3 DNA reads TGTGCCAGCAGTTACAGCGGACTACTAGGCCGAAGCGAGCAGTTCTTC. Encoded protein: CASSYSGLLGRSEQFF.

This clone has a handful of counts. The chain has TRBV7-3 and TRBJ2-3; TRBD2 is a possible D gene (6 bases). Germline lookup yields CDR1 SGHTA and CDR2 FQGTGA. The CDR3 length is 15 residues. With 2 bases removed from V and 5 bases from J, the gap between germline ends came to 14 bases. The CDR3: CASSLSTGGGDTQYF. The CDR3 DNA follows: TGTGCCAGCAGCTTATCAACCGGGGGTGGAGATACGCAGTATTTT.

The chain carries TRBV7-2 and TRBJ2-1; D not certain. The CDR3 totals 12 residues. Germline V CDR1 and CDR2: SGHTA, FQGNSA. Trimming removed 5 bases at V and 10 bases at J, with 12 bases between. This CDR3 reads CASSVILYEQFF. CDR3 bases: TGTGCCAGCAGCGTTATACTTTACGAGCAGTTCTTC.

This clone has just a few counts. This chain connects TRBV7-2 to TRBJ2-1; TRBD2 matches 12 bases. With V trimmed by 5 bases and J by 8 bases, 7 bases remained unmatched. Looked up from germline, CDR1 is SGHTA and CDR2 is FQGNSA. The CDR3 contains 15 residues. Here the CDR3 reads CASSRASGGADEQFF. The CDR3 coding sequence is TGTGCCAGCAGCAGGGCTAGCGGGGGGGCTGATGAGCAGTTCTTC.

This clone was observed a handful of times. V is TRBV6-1 and J is TRBJ2-1; D is perhaps TRBD2 (5 bases). The CDR3 is made up of 13 amino acids. CDR1 is MNHNS, CDR2 SASEGT, per germline. The germline V and J ends were trimmed by 7 bases and 6 bases, with 13 bases remaining between them. CDR3 coding DNA: TGTGCCAGCACCCAAAAACGGGGCAATGAGCAGTTCTTC. It yields the protein CASTQKRGNEQFF.

V gene TRBV6-5 combines with J gene TRBJ2-3; possibly TRBD2 for D (5 bases). Germline values: CDR1 MNHEY, CDR2 SVGAGI. The CDR3 length is 13 residues. Trimming removed 7 bases at V and 3 bases at J, with 11 bases between. The CDR3 reads CASTKTGTDTQYF. The CDR3 region has the DNA TGTGCCAGCACTAAGACGGGGACAGATACGCAGTATTTT.

This chain connects TRBV30 to TRBJ2-7; tentative D call: TRBD2 (6 bases). CDR1 and CDR2 from the germline V gene are GTSNPN and SVGIG (reference sequence). Between the trimmed V and J ends, which lost 3 bases and 5 bases, there was a span of 14 bases. The CDR3 has 13 residues. CDR3 residues: CAWSAGLGNEQYF. The CDR3 DNA follows: TGTGCCTGGAGCGCGGGGCTCGGGAACGAGCAGTACTTC.

The rearrangement links TRBV29-1 to TRBJ2-1; 10 bases map to TRBD1. Germline-derived CDR1 and CDR2 are SQVTM and ANQGSEA. Trimming took 0 bases from V and 3 from J; bases not matched to a gene: 8. CDR3 length: 17 residues. This CDR3 is CSVEDDRGLGFYNEQFF. The CDR3 DNA sequence: TGCAGCGTTGAAGATGACAGGGGGCTAGGTTTCTACAATGAGCAGTTCTTC.

This clone was found a few times. The V call is TRBV30, the J call TRBJ2-1, with 8 bases that match TRBD2. The CDR3 has 17 amino acids. The junction had 11 bases not matched to a gene; V was cut back by 0 bases and J by 4 bases. CDR1 and CDR2 (germline): GTSNPN, SVGIG (reference sequence). The CDR3 region has the DNA TGTGCCTGGAGTGTTCAGGAGGGACTAGGGCCATACAATGAGCAGTTCTTC. Translated: CAWSVQEGLGPYNEQFF.

This clone has just a few counts. The V call is TRBV15, the J call TRBJ2-1, with TRBD1 matching 10 bases. The CDR3 sequence is 16 residues long. CDR1 and CDR2 (germline): LNHNV, YYDKDF (reference sequence). The J segment lost 8 bases and the V segment lost 0 bases, leaving 7 bases of the junction unmatched. In nucleotides, the CDR3 is TGTGCCACCAGCAGAGATCCCGGGACAGGGGCGTATGAGCAGTTCTTC. Translating gives CATSRDPGTGAYEQFF. Full variable domain (remainder filled in from reference TRBV15 and TRBJ2-1): DAMVIQNPRYQVTQFGKPVTLSCSQTLNHNVMYWYQQKSSQAPKLLFHYYDKDFNNEADTPDNFQSRRPNTSFCFLDIRSPGLGDTAMYLCATSRDPGTGAYEQFFGPGTRLTVL.

This clone was picked up a small number of times. The CDR3 DNA follows: TGCGCCAGCAGCCTAGGACAGGGTGGCGACTACGAGCAGTACTTC. This translates into CASSLGQGGDYEQYF. The chain couples TRBV4-1 to TRBJ2-7; TRBD1 agrees at 8 bases. With 4 bases clipped from V and 3 bases from J, the junction kept 8 bases outside the gene matches. The CDR3 has 15 amino acids. CDR1 and CDR2 (germline): MGHRA, YSYEKL.

The rearrangement links TRBV7-2 to TRBJ2-2; tentative D call: TRBD2 (6 bases). The CDR3 loop spans 16 amino acids. The germline V gene encodes CDR1 SGHTA and CDR2 FQGNSA. Trimming removed 1 base from V and 5 bases from J, with 14 bases in between. CDR3 protein: CASSLGGGMATGELFF. DNA of the CDR3: TGTGCCAGCAGCTTAGGGGGCGGGATGGCTACCGGGGAGCTGTTTTTT.

This clone was picked up a small number of times. This chain links TRBV30 with TRBJ2-5; TRBD1 is a possible D gene (6 bases). The CDR3 is 15 residues long. The V end was cut by 0 bases, the J end by 4 bases, with 15 bases between. In germline, CDR1 is GTSNPN, CDR2 SVGIG (reference sequence). The CDR3 reads CAWSVPHREGETQYF. CDR3 nucleotide sequence: TGTGCCTGGAGTGTACCTCACAGGGAAGGAGAGACCCAGTACTTC.

This chain links TRBV19 with TRBJ1-5; possible D gene TRBD1, 6 bases. Germline loops: CDR1 LNHDA, CDR2 SQIVND (reference sequence). Deletions cut 3 bases from V and 3 bases from J, with 15 bases between. The CDR3 has 16 residues. The CDR3 loop is CASSILAGAINQPQHF. The CDR3, as DNA: TGTGCCAGTAGTATTTTGGCAGGGGCCATCAATCAGCCCCAGCATTTT.